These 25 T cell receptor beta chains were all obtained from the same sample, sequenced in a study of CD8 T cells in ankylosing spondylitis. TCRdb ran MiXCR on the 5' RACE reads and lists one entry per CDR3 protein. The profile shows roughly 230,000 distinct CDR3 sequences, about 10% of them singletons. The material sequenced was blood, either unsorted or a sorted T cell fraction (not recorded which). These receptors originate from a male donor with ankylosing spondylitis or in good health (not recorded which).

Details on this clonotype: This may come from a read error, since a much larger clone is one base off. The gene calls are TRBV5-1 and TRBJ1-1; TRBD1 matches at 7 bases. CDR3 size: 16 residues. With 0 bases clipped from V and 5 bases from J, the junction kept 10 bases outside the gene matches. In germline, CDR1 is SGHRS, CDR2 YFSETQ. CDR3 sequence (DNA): TGCGCCAGCAGCTTGGTCGAAATACAGGGGAGGACTGAAGCTTTCTTT. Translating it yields CASSLVEIQGRTEAFF.

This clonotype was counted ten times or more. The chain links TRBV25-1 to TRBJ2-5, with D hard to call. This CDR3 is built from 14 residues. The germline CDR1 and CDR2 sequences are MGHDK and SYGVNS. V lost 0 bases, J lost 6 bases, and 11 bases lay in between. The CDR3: CASSEYGERKTQYF. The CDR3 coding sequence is TGTGCCAGCAGTGAATATGGGGAAAGAAAGACCCAGTACTTC.

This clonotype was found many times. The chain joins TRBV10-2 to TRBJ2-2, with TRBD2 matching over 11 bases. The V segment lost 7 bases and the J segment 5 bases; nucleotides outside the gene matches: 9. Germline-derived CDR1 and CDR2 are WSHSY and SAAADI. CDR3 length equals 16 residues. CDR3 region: CASIASGRPPTGELFF. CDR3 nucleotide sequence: TGCGCCAGCATTGCTAGCGGGAGGCCACCTACCGGGGAGCTGTTTTTT.

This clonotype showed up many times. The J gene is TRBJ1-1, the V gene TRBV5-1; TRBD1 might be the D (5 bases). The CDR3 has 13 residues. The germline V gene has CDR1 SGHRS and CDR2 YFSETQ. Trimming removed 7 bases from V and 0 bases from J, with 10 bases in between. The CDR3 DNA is TGCGCCAGCCGAGGGGATGTGAACACTGAAGCTTTCTTT. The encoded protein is CASRGDVNTEAFF.

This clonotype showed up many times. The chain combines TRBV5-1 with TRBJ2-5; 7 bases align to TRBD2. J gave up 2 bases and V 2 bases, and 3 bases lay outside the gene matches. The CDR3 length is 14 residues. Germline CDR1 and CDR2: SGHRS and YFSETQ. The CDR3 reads CASSFPGGQETQYF. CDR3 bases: TGCGCCAGCAGCTTCCCGGGGGGACAAGAGACCCAGTACTTC.

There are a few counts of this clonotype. Written as DNA, the CDR3 is TGTGCCATCACCTCCGAGAGGAACACCGGGGAGCTGTTTTTT. Amino acids: CAITSERNTGELFF. The chain carries TRBV10-3 and TRBJ2-2; D is ambiguous. V dropped 7 bases and J dropped 1 base, with 10 bases sitting between them. CDR1 and CDR2 (germline): ENHRY, SYGVKD. The CDR3 contains 14 residues.

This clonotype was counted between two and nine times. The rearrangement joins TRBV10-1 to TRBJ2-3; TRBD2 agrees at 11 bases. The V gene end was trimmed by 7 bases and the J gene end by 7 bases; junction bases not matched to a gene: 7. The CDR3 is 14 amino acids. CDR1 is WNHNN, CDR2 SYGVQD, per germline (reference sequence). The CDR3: CASNSGTSGHTQYF. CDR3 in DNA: TGCGCCAGCAATTCCGGGACTAGCGGCCATACGCAGTATTTT.

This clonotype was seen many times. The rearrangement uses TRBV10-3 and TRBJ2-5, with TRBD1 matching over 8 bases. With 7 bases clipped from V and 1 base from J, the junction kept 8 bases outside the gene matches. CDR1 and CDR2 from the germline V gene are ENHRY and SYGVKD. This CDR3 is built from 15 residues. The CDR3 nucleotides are TGTGCCATCAACACAGGACAGGGACGCCAAGAGACCCAGTACTTC. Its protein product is CAINTGQGRQETQYF.

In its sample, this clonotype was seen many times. CDR3 bases: TGTGCCAGCGCCGGGTCGGACGAGACCCAGTACTTC. Its protein is CASAGSDETQYF. V gene TRBV12-3 or TRBV12-4 combines with J gene TRBJ2-5; D gene uncertain. Trimming cost V 8 bases and J 5 bases, with 12 bases left between them. CDR3 size: 12 residues.

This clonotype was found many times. CDR3 sequence reads: CASSLRGTSGRLDYNEQFF. DNA for the CDR3: TGTGCCAGCAGCTTAAGGGGAACTAGCGGGCGGCTTGACTACAATGAGCAGTTCTTC. V gene TRBV11-2 combines with J gene TRBJ2-1; the match to TRBD2 covers 9 bases. Trimming cost V 2 bases and J 3 bases; bases outside gene matches: 14. CDR3 length equals 19 residues. CDR1 SGHAT and CDR2 FQNNGV come from the germline V gene.

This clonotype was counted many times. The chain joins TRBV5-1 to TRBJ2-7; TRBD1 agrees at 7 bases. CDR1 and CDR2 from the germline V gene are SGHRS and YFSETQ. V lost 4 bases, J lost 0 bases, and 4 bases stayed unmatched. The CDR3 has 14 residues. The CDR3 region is CASSQGQSSYEQYF. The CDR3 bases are TGCGCCAGCAGCCAGGGACAGAGCTCCTACGAGCAGTACTTC.

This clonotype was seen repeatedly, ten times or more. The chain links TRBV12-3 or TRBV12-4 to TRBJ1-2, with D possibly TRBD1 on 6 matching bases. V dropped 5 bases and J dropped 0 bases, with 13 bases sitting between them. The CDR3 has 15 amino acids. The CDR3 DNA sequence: TGTGCCAGCAGTACGGACAGCGTCGCTAACTATGGCTACACCTTC. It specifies CASSTDSVANYGYTF.

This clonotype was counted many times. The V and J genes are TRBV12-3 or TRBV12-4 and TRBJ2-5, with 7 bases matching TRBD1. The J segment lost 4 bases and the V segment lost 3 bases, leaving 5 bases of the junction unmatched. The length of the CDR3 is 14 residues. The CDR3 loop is CASSFAAGGETQYF. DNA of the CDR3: TGTGCCAGCAGTTTTGCGGCAGGGGGAGAGACCCAGTACTTC.

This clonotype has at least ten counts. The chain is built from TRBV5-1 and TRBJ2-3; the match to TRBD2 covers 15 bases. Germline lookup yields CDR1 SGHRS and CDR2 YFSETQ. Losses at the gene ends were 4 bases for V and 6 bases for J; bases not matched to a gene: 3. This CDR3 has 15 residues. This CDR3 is CASSLGLAGGDTQYF. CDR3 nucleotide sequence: TGCGCCAGCAGCCTGGGACTAGCGGGGGGTGATACGCAGTATTTT.

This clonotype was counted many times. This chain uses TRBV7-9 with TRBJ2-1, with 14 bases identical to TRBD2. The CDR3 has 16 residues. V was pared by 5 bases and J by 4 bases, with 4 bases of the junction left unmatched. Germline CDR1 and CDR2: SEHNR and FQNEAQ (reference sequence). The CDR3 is CASSGTSGGGYNEQFF. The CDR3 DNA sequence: TGTGCCAGCAGCGGGACTAGCGGGGGTGGGTACAATGAGCAGTTCTTC. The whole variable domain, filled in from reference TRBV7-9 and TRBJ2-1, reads DTGVSQNPRHKITKRGQNVTFRCDPISEHNRLYWYRQTLGQGPEFLTYFQNEAQLEKSRLLSDRFSAERPKGSFSTLEIQRTEQGDSAMYLCASSGTSGGGYNEQFFGPGTRLTVL.

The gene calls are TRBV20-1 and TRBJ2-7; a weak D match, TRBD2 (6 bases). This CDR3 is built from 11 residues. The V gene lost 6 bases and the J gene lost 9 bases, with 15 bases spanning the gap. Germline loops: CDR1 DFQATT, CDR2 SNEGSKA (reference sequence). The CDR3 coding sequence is TGCAGTGCGAGGGACTTTCCGGGGCAGTACTTC. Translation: CSARDFPGQYF.

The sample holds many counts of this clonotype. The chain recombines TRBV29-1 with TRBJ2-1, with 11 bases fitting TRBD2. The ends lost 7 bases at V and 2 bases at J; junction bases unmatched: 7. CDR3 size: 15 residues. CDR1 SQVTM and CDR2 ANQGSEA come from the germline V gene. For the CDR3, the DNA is TGCAGCGCCCGACTAGCGGGAAGGACCTACAATGAGCAGTTCTTC. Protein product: CSARLAGRTYNEQFF.

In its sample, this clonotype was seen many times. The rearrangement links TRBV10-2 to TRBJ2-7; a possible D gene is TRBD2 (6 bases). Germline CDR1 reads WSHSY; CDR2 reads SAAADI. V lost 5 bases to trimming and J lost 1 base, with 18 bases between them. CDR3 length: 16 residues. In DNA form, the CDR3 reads TGCGCCAGCAGTCCGAATGCCAGGAGGGGTTCCTACGAGCAGTACTTC. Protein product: CASSPNARRGSYEQYF.

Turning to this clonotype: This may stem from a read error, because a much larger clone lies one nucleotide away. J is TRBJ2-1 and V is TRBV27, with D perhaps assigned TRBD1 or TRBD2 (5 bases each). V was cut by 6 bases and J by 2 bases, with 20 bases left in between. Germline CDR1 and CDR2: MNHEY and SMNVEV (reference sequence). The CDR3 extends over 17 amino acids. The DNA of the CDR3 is TGTGCCAGCAGACCGGATAGGGGTAGCGTGACCTACAATGAGCAGTTCTTC. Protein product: CASRPDRGSVTYNEQFF.

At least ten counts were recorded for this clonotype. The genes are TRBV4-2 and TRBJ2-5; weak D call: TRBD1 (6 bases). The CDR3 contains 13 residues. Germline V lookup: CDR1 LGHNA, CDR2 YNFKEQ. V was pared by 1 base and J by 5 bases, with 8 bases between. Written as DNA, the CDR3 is TGTGCCAGCAGCCAAGTAAGGGGGGAGACCCAGTACTTC. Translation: CASSQVRGETQYF.

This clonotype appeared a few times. The CDR3 region is CASSSTTGESSYEQYF. In nucleotides, the CDR3 is TGTGCCAGCAGTTCCACGACAGGGGAAAGCTCCTACGAGCAGTACTTC. V gene TRBV12-3 or TRBV12-4 combines with J gene TRBJ2-7, with 8 bases matching TRBD1. The CDR3 contains 16 residues. Germline trimming cut 4 bases from V and 0 bases from J; bases unmatched to any gene: 8.

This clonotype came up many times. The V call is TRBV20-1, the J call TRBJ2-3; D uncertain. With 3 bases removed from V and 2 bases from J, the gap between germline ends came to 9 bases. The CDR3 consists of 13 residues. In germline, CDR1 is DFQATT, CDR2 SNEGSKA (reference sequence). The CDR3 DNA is TGCAGTGCTAGGCTACCTAACACAGATACGCAGTATTTT. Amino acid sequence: CSARLPNTDTQYF.

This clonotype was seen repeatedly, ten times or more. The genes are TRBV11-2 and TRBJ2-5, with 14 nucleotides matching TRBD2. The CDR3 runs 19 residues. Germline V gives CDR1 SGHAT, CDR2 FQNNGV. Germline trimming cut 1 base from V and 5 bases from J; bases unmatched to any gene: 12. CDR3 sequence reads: CASSLGPRLAGGPGETQYF. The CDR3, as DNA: TGTGCCAGCAGCTTAGGCCCCCGACTAGCGGGAGGGCCTGGGGAGACCCAGTACTTC.

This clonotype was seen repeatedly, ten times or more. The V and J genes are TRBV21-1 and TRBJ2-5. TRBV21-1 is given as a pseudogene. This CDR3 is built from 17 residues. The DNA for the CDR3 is TGTGCCAGCAGCAAAAGTCGTCAGAAATTACCACGAGGTGCCCAGTACTTC. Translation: CASSKSRQKLPRGAQYF.

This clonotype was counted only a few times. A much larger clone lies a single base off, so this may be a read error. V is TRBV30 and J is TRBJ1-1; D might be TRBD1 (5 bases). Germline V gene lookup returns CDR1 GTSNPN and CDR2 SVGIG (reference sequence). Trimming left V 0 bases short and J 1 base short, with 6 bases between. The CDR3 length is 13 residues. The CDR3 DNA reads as TGTGCCTGGAGTGTACAGGAGAACACTGAAGCTTTCTTT. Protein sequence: CAWSVQENTEAFF.